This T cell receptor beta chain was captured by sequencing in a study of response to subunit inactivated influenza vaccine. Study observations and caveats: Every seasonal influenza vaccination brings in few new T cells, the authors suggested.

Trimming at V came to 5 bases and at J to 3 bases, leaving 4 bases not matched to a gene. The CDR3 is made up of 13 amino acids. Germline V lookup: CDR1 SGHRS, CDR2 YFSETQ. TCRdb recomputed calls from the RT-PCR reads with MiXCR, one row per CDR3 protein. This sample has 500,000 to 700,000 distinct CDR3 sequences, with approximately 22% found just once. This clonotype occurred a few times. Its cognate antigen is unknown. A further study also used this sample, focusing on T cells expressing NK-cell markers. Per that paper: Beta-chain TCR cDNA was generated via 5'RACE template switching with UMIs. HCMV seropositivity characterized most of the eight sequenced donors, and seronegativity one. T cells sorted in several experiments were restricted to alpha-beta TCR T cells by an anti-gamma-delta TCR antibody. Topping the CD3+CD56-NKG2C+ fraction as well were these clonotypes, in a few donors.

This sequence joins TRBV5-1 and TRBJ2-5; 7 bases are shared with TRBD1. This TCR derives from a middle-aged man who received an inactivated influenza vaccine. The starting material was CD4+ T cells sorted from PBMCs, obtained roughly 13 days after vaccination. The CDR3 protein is CASRQGDEETQYF. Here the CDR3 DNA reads TGCGCCAGCAGGCAGGGGGACGAAGAGACCCAGTACTTC.